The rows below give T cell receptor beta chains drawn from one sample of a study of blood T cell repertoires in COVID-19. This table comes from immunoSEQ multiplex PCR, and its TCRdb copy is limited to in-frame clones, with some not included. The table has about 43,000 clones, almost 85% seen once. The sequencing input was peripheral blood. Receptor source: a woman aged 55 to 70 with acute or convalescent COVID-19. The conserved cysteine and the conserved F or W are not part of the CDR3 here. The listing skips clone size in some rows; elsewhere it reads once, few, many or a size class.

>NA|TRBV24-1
ATSDPGPVDNEQF
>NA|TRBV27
ASSFSWGDRGYT
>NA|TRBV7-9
ASSHERGSNQPQH
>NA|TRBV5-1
ASSLAGAETYEQY
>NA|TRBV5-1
ASSFRDTPGNEQF
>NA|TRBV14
ASSQTSPGTTGELF
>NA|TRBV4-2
ASSQETGREQY
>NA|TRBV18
ASSRGGQVEKLF
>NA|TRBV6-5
ASSYSSGGQYNEQF
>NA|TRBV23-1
ASPPRGNTEAF
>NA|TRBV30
AAQFHGELF
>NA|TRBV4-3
ASSQYPGGNQPQH
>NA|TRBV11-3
ASSLGPGEPPMYNEQF
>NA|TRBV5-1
ASSLASSGNTIY
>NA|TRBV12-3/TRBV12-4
ASSSRAGYT
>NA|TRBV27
ASRPQSASYEQY
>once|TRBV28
ASRIRQPTDTQY
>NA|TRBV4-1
ASSPRDRGGYGYT
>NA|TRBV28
ASSTLRGTGELF
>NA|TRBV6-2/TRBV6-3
ASSPHQGIGNQPQH
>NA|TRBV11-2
ASSFPGRANSPLH
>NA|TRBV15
ATSSRGVETQY
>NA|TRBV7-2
ASSLSPQNEQY
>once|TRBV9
ASSVDPGNSPLH
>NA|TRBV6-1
ASSDQGLLTQY
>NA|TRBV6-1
ASSEGMGVAGGHDTGELF
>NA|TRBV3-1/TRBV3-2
ASSQDGPGADTQY
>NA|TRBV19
ASMSQRDTQY
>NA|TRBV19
ASSPGQFGEQY
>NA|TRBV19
ASSIGLSRGQTYEQY
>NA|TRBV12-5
ASGLDRPSGYT
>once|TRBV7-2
ASSLVPAGQVMNTEAF
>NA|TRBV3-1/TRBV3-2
ASSLGTSGETYNEQF
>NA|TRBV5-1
ASSLQGQGAEEKLF
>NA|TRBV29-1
SVAGDSRNQPQH
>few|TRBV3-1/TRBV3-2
ASSQDSGAGELF
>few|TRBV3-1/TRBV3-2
ASSQAWDRGYGYT
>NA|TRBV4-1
ASSQATSRTGVLSYEQY
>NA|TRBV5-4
ASSLLTDSYGYT
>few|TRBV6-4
ASSVEAGNTEAF
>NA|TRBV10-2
ASRRTGSPSGANVLT